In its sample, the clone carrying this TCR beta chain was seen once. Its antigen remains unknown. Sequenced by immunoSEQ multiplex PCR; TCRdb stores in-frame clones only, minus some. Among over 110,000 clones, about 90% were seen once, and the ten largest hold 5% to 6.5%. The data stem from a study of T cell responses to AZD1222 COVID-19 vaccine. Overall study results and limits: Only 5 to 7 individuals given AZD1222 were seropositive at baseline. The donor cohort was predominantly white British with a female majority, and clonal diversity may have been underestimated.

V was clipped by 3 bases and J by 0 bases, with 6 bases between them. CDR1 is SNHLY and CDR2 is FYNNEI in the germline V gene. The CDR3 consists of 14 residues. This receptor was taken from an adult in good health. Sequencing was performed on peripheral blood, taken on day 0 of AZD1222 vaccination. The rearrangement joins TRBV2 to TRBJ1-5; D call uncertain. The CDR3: CASSEGSSNQPQHF. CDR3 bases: TGTGCCAGCAGTGAGGGGTCTAGCAATCAGCCCCAGCATTTT.